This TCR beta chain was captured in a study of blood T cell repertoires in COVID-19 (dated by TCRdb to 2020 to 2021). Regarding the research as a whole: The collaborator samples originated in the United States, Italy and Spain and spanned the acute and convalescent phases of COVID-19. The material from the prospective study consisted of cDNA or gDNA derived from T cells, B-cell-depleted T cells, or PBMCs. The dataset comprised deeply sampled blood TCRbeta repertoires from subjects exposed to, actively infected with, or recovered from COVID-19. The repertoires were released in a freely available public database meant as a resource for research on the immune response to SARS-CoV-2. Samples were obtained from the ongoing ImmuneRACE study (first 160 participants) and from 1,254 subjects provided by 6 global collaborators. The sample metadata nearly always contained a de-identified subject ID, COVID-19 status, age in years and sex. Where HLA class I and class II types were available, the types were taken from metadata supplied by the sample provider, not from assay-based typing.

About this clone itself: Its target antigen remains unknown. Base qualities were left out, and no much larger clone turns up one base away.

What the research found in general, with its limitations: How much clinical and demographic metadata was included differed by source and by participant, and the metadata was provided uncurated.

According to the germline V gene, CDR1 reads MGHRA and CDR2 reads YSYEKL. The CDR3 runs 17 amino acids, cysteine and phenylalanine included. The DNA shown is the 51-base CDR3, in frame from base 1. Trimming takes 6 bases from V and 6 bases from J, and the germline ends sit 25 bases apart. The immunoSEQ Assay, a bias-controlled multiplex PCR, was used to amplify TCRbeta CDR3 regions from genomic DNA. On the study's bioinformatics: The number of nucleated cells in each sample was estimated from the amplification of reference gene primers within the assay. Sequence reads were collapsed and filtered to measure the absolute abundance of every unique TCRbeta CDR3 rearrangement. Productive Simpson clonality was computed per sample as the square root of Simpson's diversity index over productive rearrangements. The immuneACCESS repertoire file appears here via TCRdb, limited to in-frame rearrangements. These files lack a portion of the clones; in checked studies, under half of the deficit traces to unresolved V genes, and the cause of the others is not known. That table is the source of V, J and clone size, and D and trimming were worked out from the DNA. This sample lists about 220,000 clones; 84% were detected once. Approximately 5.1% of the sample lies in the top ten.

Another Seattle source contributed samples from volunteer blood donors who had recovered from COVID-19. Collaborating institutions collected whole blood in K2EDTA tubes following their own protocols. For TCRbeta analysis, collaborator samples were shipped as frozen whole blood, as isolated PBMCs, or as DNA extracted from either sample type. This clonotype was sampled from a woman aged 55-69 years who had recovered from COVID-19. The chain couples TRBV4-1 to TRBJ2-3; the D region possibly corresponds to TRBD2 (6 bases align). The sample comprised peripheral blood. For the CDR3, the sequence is CASRPHTGGKMVDTQYF. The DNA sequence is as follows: TGCGCCAGCAGACCTCACACCGGCGGGAAGATGGTGGATACGCAGTATTTT.